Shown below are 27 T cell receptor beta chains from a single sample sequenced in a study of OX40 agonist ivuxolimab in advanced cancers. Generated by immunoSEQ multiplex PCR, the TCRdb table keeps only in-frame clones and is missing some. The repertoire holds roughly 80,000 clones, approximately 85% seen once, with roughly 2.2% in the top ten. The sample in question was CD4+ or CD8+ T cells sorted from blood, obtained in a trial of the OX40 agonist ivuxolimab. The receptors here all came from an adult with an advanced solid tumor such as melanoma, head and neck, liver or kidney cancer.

The chain's CDR3 is CASSFWGQGNTEAFF. CDR3 coding DNA: TGCGCCAGCAGCTTCTGGGGACAGGGAAACACTGAAGCTTTCTTT. This chain joins TRBV5-1 and TRBJ1-1; 9 positions match TRBD1. The CDR3 spans 15 residues. Looked up from germline, CDR1 is SGHRS and CDR2 is YFSETQ. J lost 2 bases, V lost 2 bases, and 4 bases had no gene match.

The CDR3 is CASSPAWSGTDTQYF. The CDR3 region has the DNA TGTGCCAGCTCACCCGCATGGTCGGGCACAGATACGCAGTATTTT. The chain has TRBV18 and TRBJ2-3; no clear D gene. Trimming shortened V by 3 bases and J by 1 base, and 11 bases separated the two germline ends. CDR1 is KGHSH and CDR2 is LQKENI in the germline V gene. The CDR3 is 15 residues long. Supplemented by reference TRBV18 and TRBJ2-3, the full variable domain reads NAGVMQNPRHLVRRRGQEARLRCSPMKGHSHVYWYRQLPEEGLKFMVYLQKENIIDESGMPKERFSAEFPKEGPSILRIQQVVRGDSAAYFCASSPAWSGTDTQYFGPGTRLTVL.

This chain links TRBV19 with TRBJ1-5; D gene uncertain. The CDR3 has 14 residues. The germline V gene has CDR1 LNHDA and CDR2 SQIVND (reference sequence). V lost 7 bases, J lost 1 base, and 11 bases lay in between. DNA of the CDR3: TGTGCCAGTAAAGAGTCGGGGAGCAATCAGCCCCAGCATTTT. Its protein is CASKESGSNQPQHF.

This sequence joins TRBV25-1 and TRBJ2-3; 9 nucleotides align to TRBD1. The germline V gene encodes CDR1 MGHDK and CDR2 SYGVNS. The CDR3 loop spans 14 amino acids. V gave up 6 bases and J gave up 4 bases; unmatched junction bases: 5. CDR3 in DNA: TGTGCCAGCAGACAGGGGGCGACGGCAGATACGCAGTATTTT. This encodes CASRQGATADTQYF.

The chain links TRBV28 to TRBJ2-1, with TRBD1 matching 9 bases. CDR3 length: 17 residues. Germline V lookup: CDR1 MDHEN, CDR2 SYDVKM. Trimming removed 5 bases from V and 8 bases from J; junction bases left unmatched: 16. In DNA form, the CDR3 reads TGTGCCAGCAGTATCCGTTTTGTTGTACAGGGGGCAGATGAGCAGTTCTTC. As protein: CASSIRFVVQGADEQFF. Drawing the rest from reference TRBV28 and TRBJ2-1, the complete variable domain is DVKVTQSSRYLVKRTGEKVFLECVQDMDHENMFWYRQDPGLGLRLIYFSYDVKMKEKGDIPEGYSVSREKKERFSLILESASTNQTSMYLCASSIRFVVQGADEQFFGPGTRLTVL.

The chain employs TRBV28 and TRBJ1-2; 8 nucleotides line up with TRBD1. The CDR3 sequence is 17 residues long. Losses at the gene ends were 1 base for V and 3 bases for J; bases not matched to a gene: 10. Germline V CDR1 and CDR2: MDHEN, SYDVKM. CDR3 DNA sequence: TGTGCCAGCAGTTTATATTCCAGGGGGCGATTCGACTATGGCTACACCTTC. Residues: CASSLYSRGRFDYGYTF.

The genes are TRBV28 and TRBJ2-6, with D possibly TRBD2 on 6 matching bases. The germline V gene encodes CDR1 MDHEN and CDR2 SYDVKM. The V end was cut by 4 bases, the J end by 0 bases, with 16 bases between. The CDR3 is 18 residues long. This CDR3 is CASSSAGRAISGANVLTF. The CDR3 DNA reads TGTGCCAGCAGTTCCGCGGGACGAGCCATCTCTGGGGCCAACGTCCTGACTTTC.

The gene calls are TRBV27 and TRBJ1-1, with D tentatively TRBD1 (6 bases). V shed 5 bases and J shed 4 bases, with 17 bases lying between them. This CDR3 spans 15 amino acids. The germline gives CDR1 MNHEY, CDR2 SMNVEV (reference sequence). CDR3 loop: CASSLLPGARTEAFF. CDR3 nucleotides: TGTGCCAGCAGTCTCCTACCAGGGGCGCGCACTGAAGCTTTCTTT.

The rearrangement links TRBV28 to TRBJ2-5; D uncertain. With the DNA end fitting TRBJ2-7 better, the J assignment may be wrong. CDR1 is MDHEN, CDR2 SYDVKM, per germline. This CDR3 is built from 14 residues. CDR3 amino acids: CASLLRGGINEQYF. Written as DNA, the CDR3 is TGTGCCAGCCTTCTTCGAGGTGGCATAAACGAGCAGTACTTC.

The CDR3 region has the DNA TGTGCCAGCAGCTTTTCGCCTAGCGGAATTCAAGAGACCCAGTACTTC. Amino acid sequence: CASSFSPSGIQETQYF. V and J are TRBV7-2 and TRBJ2-5, with 7 bases lining up with TRBD2. Germline values: CDR1 SGHTA, CDR2 FQGNSA. V was clipped by 3 bases and J by 2 bases; unmatched bases: 9. This CDR3 has 16 amino acids. The full variable domain, in which reference TRBV7-2 and TRBJ2-5 provide the parts outside the CDR3, is GAGVSQSPSNKVTEKGKDVELRCDPISGHTALYWYRQSLGQGLEFLIYFQGNSAPDKSGLPSDRFSAERTGGSVSTLTIQRTQQEDSAVYLCASSFSPSGIQETQYFGPGTRLLVL.

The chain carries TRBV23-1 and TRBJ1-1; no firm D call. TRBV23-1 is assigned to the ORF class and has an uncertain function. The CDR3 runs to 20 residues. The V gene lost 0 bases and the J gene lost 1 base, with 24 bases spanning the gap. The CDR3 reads CASSQSPRGARGTPNTEAFF. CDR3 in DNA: TGCGCCAGCAGTCAATCGCCGCGGGGTGCGAGAGGCACACCGAACACTGAAGCTTTCTTT.

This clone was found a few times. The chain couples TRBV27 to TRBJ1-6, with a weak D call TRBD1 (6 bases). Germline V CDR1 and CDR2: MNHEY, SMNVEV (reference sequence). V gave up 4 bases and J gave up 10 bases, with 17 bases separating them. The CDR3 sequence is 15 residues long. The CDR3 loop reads CASSSQTGLGSPLHF. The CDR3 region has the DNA TGTGCCAGCAGTTCGCAAACAGGGTTGGGATCACCCCTCCACTTT.

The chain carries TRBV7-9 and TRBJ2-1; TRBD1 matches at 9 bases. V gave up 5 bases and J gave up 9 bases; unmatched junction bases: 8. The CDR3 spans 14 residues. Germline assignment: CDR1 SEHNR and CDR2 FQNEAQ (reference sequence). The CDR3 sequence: CASSPGDREGEQFF. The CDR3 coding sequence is TGTGCCAGCAGCCCTGGGGACAGGGAAGGTGAGCAGTTCTTC.

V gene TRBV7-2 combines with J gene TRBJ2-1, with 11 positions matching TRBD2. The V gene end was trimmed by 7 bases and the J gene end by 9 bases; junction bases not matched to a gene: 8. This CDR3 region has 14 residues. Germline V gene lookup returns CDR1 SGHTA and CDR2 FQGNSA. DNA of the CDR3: TGTGCCAGCACCCTTAGCGGGGGGGTTGCTGAGCAGTTCTTC. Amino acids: CASTLSGGVAEQFF.

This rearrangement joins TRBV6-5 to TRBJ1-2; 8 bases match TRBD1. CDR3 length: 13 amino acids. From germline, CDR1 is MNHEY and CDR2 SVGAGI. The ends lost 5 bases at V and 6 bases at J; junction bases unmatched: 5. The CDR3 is CASSRGQGDGYTF. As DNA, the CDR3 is TGTGCCAGCAGTCGTGGACAGGGAGATGGCTACACCTTC.

The CDR3 protein is CASSEGTLPYEQYF. The CDR3, as DNA: TGCGCCAGCAGTGAAGGGACGTTACCCTACGAGCAGTACTTC. V and J are TRBV10-2 and TRBJ2-7; D assignment may be TRBD1 or TRBD2 (5 bases each). This CDR3 comprises 14 residues. CDR1 WSHSY and CDR2 SAAADI come from the germline V gene. Trimming took 3 bases from V and 2 from J, leaving 11 bases between them.

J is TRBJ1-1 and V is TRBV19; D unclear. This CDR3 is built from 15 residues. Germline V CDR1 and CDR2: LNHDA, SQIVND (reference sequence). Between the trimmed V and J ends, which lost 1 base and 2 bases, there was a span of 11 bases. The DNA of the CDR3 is TGTGCCAGTAGTATAGTCGGAGTTATTAACACTGAAGCTTTCTTT. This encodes CASSIVGVINTEAFF.

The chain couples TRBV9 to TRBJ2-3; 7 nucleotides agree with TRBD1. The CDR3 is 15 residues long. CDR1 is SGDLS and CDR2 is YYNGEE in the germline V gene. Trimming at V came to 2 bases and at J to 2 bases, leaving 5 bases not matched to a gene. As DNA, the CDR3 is TGTGCCAGCAGCGTCTCCGGACAGGACACAGATACGCAGTATTTT. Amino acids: CASSVSGQDTDTQYF.

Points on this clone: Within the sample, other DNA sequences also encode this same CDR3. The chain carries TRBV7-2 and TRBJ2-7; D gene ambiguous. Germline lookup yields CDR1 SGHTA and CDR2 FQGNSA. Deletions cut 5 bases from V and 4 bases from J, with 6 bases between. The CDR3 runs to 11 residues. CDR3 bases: TGTGCCAGCAGCGTCTCTTACGAGCAGTACTTC. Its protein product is CASSVSYEQYF.

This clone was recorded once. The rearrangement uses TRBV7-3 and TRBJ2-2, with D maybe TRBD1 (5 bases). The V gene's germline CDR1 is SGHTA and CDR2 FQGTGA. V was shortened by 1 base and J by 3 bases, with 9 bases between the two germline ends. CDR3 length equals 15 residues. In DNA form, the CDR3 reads TGTGCCAGCAGCTTAATGGGGCGTGACACCGGGGAGCTGTTTTTT. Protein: CASSLMGRDTGELFF.

The CDR3 protein is CASSLLVSQPQHF. CDR3 sequence (DNA): TGTGCCAGCAGCTTATTGGTTAGCCAGCCCCAGCATTTT. V is TRBV5-5 and J is TRBJ1-5; no firm D call. Germline values: CDR1 SGHKS, CDR2 YYEKEE (reference sequence). The CDR3 runs to 13 residues. Trimming took off 2 bases at V and 7 bases at J, with 10 bases between the two ends.

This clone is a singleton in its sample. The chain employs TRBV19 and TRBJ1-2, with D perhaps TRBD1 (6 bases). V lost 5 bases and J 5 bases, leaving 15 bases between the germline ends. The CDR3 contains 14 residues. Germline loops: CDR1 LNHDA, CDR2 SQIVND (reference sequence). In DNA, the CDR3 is TGTGCCAGTAGTCCCCGACAGGAAACTTATGGCTACACCTTC. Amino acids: CASSPRQETYGYTF. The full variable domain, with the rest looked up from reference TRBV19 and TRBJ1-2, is DGGITQSPKYLFRKEGQNVTLSCEQNLNHDAMYWYRQDPGQGLRLIYYSQIVNDFQKGDIAEGYSVSREKKESFPLTVTSAQKNPTAFYLCASSPRQETYGYTFGSGTRLTVV.

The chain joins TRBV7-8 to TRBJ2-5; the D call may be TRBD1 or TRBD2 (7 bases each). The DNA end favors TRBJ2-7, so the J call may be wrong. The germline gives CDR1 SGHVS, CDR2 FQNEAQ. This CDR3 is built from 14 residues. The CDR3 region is CASSLVQGRGEQYF. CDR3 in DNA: TGTGCCAGCAGCTTAGTACAGGGGAGGGGCGAGCAGTACTTC.

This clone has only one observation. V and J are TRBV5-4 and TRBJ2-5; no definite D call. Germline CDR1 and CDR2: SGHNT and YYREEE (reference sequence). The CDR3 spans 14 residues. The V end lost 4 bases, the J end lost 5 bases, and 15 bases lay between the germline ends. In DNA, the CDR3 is TGTGCCAGCAGCCCAGCTTTCGAACTGGAGACCCAGTACTTC. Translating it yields CASSPAFELETQYF.

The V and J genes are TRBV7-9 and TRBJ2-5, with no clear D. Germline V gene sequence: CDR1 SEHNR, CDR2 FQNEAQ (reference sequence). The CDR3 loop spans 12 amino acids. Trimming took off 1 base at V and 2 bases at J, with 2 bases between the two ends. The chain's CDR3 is CASSLDQETQYF. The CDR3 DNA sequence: TGTGCCAGCAGCTTAGATCAAGAGACCCAGTACTTC.

CDR3 loop: CASSIGQTYGYTF. In DNA form, the CDR3 reads TGTGCCAGTAGTATCGGACAGACCTATGGCTACACCTTC. The gene calls are TRBV19 and TRBJ1-2; D is perhaps TRBD1 (6 bases). This CDR3 has 13 residues. Trimming removed 3 bases from V and 4 bases from J, with 9 bases in between. Germline V gene data show CDR1 as LNHDA and CDR2 as SQIVND (reference sequence).

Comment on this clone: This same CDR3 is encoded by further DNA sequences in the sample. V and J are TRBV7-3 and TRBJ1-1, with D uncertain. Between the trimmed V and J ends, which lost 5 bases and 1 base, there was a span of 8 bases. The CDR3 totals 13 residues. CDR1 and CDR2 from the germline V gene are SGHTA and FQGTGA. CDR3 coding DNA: TGTGCCAGCAGCCCGGGTCAGAACACTGAAGCTTTCTTT. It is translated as CASSPGQNTEAFF. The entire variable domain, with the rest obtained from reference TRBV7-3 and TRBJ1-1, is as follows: GAGVSQTPSNKVTEKGKYVELRCDPISGHTALYWYRQSLGQGPEFLIYFQGTGAADDSGLPNDRFFAVRPEGSVSTLKIQRTERGDSAVYLCASSPGQNTEAFFGQGTRLTVV.